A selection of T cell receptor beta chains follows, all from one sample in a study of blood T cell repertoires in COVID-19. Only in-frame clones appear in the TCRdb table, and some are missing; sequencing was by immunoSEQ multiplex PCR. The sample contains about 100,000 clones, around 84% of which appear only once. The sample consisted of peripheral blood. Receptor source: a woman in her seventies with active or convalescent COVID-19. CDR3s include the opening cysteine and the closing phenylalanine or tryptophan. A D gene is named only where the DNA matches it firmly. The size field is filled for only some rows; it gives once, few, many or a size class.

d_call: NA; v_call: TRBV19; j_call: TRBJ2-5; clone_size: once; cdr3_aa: CASSIAGDPETQYF; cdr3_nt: TGTGCCAGTAGTATAGCGGGGGACCCAGAGACCCAGTACTTC
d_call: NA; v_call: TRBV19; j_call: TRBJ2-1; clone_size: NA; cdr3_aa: CASSIEEVAGSPYNEQFF; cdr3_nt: TGTGCCAGTAGTATAGAGGAGGTGGCAGGCAGCCCCTACAATGAGCAGTTCTTC
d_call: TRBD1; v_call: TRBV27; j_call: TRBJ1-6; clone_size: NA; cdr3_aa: CASSPGTGNSPLHF; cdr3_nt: TGTGCCAGCAGTCCGGGGACAGGGAATTCACCCCTCCACTTT
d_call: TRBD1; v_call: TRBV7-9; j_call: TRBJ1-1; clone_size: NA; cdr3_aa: CASNLQGARTEAFF; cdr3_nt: TGTGCCAGCAACCTACAGGGGGCGCGCACTGAAGCTTTCTTT
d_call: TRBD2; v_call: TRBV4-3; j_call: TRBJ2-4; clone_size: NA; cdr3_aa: CASSQALGGENIQYF; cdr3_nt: TGCGCCAGCAGCCAAGCCCTCGGGGGGGAAAACATTCAGTACTTC
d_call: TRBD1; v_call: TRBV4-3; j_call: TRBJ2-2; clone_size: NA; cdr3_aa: CASSQDGQGAQVGELFF; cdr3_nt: TGCGCCAGCAGCCAAGATGGGCAGGGGGCGCAAGTCGGGGAGCTGTTTTTT
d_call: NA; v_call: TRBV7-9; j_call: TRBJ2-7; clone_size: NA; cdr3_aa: CASSLASNEQYF; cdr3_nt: TGTGCCAGCAGCTTAGCTTCCAACGAGCAGTACTTC
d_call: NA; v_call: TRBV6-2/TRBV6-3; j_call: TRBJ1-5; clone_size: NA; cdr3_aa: CASSQTENQPQHF; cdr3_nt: TGTGCCAGCAGCCAAACAGAAAATCAGCCCCAGCATTTT
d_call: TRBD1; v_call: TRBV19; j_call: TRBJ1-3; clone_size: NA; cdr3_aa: CASTQLHRGRNTIYF; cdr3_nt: TGTGCCAGTACTCAATTACACAGGGGGAGAAACACCATATATTTT
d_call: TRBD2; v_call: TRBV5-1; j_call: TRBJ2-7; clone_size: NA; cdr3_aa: CASSSRGAGEGEQYF; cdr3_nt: TGCGCCAGCAGCTCCCGAGGCGCGGGAGAAGGCGAGCAGTACTTC
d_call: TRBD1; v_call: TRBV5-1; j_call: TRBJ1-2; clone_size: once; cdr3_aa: CASSPGDRADYGYTF; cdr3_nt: TGCGCCAGCAGCCCCGGGGACAGGGCAGACTATGGCTACACCTTC
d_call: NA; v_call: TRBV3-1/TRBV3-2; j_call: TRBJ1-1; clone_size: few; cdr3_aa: CASSQVTEEAFF; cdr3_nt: TGTGCCAGCAGCCAAGTGACAGAAGAAGCTTTCTTT
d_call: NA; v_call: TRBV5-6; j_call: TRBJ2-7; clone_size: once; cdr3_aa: CASSFLHEQYF; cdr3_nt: TGTGCCAGCAGCTTTCTCCACGAGCAGTACTTC
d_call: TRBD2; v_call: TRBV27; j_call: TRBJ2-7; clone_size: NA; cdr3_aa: CASSLGGRDPYEQYF; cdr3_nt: TGTGCCAGCAGTTTGGGAGGGCGGGACCCCTACGAGCAGTACTTC
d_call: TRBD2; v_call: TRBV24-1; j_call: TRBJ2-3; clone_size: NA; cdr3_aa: CATSDLAGGRWTDTQYF; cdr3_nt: TGTGCCACCAGTGATTTGGCGGGGGGGCGTTGGACAGATACGCAGTATTTT
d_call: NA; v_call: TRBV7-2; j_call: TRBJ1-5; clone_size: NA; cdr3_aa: CASSLPLSNNQPQHF; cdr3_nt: TGTGCCAGCAGCTTACCCCTAAGCAACAATCAGCCCCAGCATTTT
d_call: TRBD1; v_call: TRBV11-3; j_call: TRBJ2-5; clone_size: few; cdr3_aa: CASSSQDRRETQYF; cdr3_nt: TGTGCCAGCAGCTCCCAGGACAGGCGGGAGACCCAGTACTTC
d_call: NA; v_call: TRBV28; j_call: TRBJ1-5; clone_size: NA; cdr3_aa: CASSFPGEGNQPQHF; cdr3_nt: TGTGCCAGCAGTTTTCCGGGGGAGGGCAATCAGCCCCAGCATTTT
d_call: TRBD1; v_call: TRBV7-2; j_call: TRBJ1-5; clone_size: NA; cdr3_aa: CASSLGQGGRNQPQHF; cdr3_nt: TGTGCCAGCAGCTTAGGACAGGGCGGACGCAATCAGCCCCAGCATTTT
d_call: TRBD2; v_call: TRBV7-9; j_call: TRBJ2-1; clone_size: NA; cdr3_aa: CASSLDGTSGRGEQFF; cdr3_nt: TGTGCCAGCAGCTTAGATGGGACTAGCGGGAGAGGGGAGCAGTTCTTC
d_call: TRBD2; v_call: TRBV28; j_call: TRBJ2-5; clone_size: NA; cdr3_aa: CASSLPGGRETQYF; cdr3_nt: TGTGCCAGCAGTTTACCGGGGGGGCGGGAGACCCAGTACTTC
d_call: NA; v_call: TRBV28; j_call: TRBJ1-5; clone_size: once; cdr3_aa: CASRFGQFNQPQHF; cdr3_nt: TGTGCCAGCAGATTTGGACAGTTTAATCAGCCCCAGCATTTT
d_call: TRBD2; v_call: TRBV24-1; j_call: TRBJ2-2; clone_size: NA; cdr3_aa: CATSAMTSGNTGELFF; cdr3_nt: TGTGCCACCAGTGCAATGACTAGCGGGAACACCGGGGAGCTGTTTTTT
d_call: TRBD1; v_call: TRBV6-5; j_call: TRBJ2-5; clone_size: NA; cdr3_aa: CASSSSGGGQETQYF; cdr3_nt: TGTGCCAGCAGTTCTTCAGGGGGCGGGCAAGAGACCCAGTACTTC
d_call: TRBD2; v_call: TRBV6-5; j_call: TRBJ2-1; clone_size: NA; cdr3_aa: CASSSPSGRANEQFF; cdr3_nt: TGTGCCAGCAGTTCTCCTAGCGGGAGGGCCAATGAGCAGTTCTTC
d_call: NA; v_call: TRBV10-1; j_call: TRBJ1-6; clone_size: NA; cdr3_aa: CASSGQYNSPLHF; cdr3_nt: TGCGCCAGCAGTGGACAGTATAATTCACCCCTCCACTTT
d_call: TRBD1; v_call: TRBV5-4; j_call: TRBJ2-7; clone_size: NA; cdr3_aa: CASSAWTGKAGEQYF; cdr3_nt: TGTGCCAGCAGCGCCTGGACAGGGAAGGCGGGCGAGCAGTACTTC
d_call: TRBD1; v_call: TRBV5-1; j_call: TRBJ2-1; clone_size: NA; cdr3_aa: CASSLQGARYNEQFF; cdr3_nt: TGCGCCAGCAGCTTACAGGGGGCGCGATACAATGAGCAGTTCTTC
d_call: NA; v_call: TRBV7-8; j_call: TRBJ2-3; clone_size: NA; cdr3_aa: CASSPSASSTDTQYF; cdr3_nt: TGTGCCAGCAGCCCTAGCGCCTCCAGCACAGATACGCAGTATTTT
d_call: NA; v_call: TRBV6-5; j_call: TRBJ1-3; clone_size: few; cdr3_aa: CASSLQGMGGNTIYF; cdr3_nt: TGTGCCAGCAGCCTACAGGGTATGGGTGGAAACACCATATATTTT
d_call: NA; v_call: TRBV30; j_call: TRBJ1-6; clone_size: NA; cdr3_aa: CAWSSSSSYNSPLHF; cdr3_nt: TGTGCCTGGAGTAGTTCTAGCTCCTATAATTCACCCCTCCACTTT
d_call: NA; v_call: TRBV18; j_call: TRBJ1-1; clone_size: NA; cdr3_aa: CASRTGPNTEAFF; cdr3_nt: TGTGCCAGCCGAACAGGGCCGAACACTGAAGCTTTCTTT
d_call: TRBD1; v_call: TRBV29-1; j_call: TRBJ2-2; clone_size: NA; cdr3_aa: CSVMTGGTGELFF; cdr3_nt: TGCAGCGTTATGACAGGGGGCACCGGGGAGCTGTTTTTT
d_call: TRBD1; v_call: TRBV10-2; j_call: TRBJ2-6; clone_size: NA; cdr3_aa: CASRPRQGEGSGANVLTF; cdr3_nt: TGCGCCAGCAGGCCCAGACAGGGGGAGGGCTCTGGGGCCAACGTCCTGACTTTC
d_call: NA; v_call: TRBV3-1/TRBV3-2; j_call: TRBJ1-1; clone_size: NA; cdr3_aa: CASSITGSTEAFF; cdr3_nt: TGTGCCAGCAGCATAACAGGAAGCACTGAAGCTTTCTTT
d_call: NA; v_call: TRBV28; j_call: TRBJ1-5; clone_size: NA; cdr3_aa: CASSPPFQGPQHF; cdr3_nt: TGTGCCAGCAGTCCGCCCTTCCAGGGGCCCCAGCATTTT
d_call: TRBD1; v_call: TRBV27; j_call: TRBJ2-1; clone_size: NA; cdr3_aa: CASSSYPGQGVNEQFF; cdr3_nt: TGTGCCAGCAGTTCTTATCCGGGACAGGGGGTGAATGAGCAGTTCTTC
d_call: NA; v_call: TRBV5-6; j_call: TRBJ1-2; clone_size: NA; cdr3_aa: CASSLDNQGRVFGGYTF; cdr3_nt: TGTGCCAGCAGCTTGGATAACCAGGGAAGGGTGTTCGGTGGCTACACCTTC
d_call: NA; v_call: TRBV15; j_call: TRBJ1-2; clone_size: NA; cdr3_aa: CATSRDRYGYTF; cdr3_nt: TGTGCCACCAGCAGAGATCGCTATGGCTACACCTTC
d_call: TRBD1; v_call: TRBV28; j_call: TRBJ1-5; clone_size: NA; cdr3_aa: CASNLGDSYQPQHF; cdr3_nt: TGTGCCAGCAACTTGGGGGACAGTTATCAGCCCCAGCATTTT
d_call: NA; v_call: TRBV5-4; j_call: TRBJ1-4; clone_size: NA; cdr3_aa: CASSLPGSAEKLFF; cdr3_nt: TGTGCCAGCAGCTTGCCAGGGTCTGCTGAAAAACTGTTTTTT
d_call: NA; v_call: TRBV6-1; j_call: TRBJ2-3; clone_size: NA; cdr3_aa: CASSEDPLPNTDTQYF; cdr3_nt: TGTGCCAGCAGTGAAGACCCTCTCCCTAACACAGATACGCAGTATTTT
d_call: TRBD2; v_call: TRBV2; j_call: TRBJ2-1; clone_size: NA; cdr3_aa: CARGLAGSSEQFF; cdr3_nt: TGTGCCAGAGGACTAGCGGGTTCTTCTGAGCAGTTCTTC
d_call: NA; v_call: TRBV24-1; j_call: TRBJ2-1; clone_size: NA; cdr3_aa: CATIPGQGGKTEQFF; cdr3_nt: TGTGCCACGATTCCCGGGCAGGGTGGGAAAACTGAGCAGTTCTTC
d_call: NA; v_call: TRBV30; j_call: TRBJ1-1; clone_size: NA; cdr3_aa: CAWSVNEEAFF; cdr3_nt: TGTGCCTGGAGTGTAAATGAGGAAGCTTTCTTT
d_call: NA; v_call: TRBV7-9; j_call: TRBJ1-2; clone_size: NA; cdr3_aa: CASSLTASYGYTF; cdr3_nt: TGTGCCAGCAGCTTGACAGCATCCTATGGCTACACCTTC
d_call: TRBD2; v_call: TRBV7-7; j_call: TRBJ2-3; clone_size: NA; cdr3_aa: CASSLRSGGGTDTQYF; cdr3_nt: TGTGCTAGCAGCTTACGAAGCGGGGGGGGAACAGATACGCAGTATTTT
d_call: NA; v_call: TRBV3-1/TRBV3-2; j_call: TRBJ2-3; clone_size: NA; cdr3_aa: CASSQQSADPQYF; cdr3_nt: TGTGCCAGCAGCCAACAGAGCGCCGATCCGCAGTATTTT
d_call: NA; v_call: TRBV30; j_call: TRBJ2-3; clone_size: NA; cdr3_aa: CAWSVGGVGTDTQYF; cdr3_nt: TGTGCCTGGAGTGTAGGGGGGGTGGGCACAGATACGCAGTATTTT
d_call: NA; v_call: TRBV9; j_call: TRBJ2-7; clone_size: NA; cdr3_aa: CASSAPLAFYEQYF; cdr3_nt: TGTGCCAGCAGCGCCCCCCTAGCGTTCTACGAGCAGTACTTC
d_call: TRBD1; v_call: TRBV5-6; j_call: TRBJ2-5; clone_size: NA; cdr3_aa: CASSSRDSQETQYF; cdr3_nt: TGTGCCAGCAGCTCTCGGGACAGCCAAGAGACCCAGTACTTC
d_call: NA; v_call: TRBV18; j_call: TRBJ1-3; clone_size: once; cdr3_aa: CASSLSTGGGNTIYF; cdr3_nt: TGTGCCAGCTCACTCTCGACAGGCGGTGGAAACACCATATATTTT
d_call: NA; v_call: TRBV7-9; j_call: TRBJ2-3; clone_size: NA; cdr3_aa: CASSPGLQGVGLPTDTQYF; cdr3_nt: TGTGCCAGCAGCCCTGGCCTGCAGGGTGTAGGTCTCCCCACAGATACGCAGTATTTT
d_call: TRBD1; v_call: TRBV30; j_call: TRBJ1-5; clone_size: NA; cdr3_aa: CAWSVLTGDQPQHF; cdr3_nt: TGTGCCTGGAGTGTATTGACAGGGGATCAGCCCCAGCATTTT
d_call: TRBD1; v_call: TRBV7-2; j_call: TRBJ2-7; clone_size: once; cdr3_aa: CASSLGQGKVDEQYF; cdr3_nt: TGTGCCAGCAGCTTAGGACAGGGGAAAGTCGACGAGCAGTACTTC
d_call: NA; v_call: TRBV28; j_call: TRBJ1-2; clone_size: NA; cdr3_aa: CASSRIQIRIDGYTF; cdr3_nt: TGTGCCAGCAGCCGTATTCAGATCCGCATTGATGGCTACACCTTC
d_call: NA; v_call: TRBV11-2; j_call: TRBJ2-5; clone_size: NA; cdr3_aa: CASSPREDRPRETQYF; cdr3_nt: TGTGCCAGCAGCCCGAGAGAGGACAGACCGAGGGAGACCCAGTACTTC
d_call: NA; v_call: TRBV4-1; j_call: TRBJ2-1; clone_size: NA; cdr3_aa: CASSLGKGSRIF; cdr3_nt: TGCGCCAGCAGCCTCGGTAAAGGGAGTAGGATCTTC